This T cell receptor beta chain was retrieved from a study of cytomegalovirus exposure and HLA in healthy donors. Notes on the study in general: For cytomegalovirus status, the classifier reportedly gave diagnoses with high specificity and sensitivity. In vitro work confirmed that three CMV-associated chains recognize CMV antigens.

The protocol was immunoSEQ multiplex PCR, while the TCRdb copy is restricted to in-frame clones and leaves out a portion. The repertoire holds 300,000 to 400,000 clones, with 86% as singletons. Separate from the approximately 670-subject first cohort was the approximately 130-subject validation cohort, to which the donors belonged. A note on this clone: The target antigen is unknown.

CDR1 and CDR2 from the germline V gene are KGHSH and LQKENI. The CDR3 contains 13 residues. Deletions cut 2 bases from V and 4 bases from J, with 9 bases between. The J gene is TRBJ2-7, the V gene TRBV18, with D hard to call. This sequence was found in a woman aged 18-35 years in good health and CMV-seronegative. Specimen: PBMCs. CDR3 loop: CASSPEPSYEQYF. The CDR3 DNA reads as TGTGCCAGCTCACCAGAGCCGAGTTACGAGCAGTACTTC.